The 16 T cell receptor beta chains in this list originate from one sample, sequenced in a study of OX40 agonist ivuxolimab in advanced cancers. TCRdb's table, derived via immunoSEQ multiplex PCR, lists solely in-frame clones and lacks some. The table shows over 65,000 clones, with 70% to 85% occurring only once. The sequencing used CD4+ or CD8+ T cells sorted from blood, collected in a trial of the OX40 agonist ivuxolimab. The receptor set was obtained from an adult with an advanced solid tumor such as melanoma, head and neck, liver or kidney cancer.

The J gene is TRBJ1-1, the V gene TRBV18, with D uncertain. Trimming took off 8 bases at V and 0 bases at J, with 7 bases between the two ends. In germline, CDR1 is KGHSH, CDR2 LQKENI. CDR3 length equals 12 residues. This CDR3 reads CASAYMNTEAFF. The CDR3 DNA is TGTGCCAGCGCGTACATGAACACTGAAGCTTTCTTT.

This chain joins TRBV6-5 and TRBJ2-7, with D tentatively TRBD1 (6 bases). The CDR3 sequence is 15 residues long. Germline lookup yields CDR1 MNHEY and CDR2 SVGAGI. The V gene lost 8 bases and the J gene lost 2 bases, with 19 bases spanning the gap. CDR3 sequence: CASAKRGRGAYEQYF. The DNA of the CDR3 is TGTGCCAGCGCAAAAAGGGGCAGGGGCGCCTACGAGCAGTACTTC.

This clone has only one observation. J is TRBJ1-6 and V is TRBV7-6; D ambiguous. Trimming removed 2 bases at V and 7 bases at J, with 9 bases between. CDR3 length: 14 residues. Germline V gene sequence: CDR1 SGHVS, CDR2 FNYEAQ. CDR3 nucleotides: TGTGCCAGCAGCTTAACGGGAAGCAATTCACCCCTCCACTTT. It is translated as CASSLTGSNSPLHF. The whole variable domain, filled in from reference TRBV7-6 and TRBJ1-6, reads GAGVSQSPRYKVTKRGQDVALRCDPISGHVSLYWYRQALGQGPEFLTYFNYEAQQDKSGLPNDRFSAERPEGSISTLTIQRTEQRDSAMYRCASSLTGSNSPLHFGNGTRLTVT.

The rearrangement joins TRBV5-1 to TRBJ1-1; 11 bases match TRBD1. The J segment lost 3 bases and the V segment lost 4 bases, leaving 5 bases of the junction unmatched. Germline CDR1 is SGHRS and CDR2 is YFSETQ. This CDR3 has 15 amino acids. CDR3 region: CASSPGQGADTEAFF. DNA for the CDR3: TGCGCCAGCAGCCCCGGACAGGGGGCCGACACTGAAGCTTTCTTT.

The CDR3 region is CASSFNSGNTIYF. CDR3 bases: TGTGCCAGCAGTTTCAACTCTGGAAACACCATATATTTT. The chain uses TRBV28 and TRBJ1-3; D unclear. V was shortened by 3 bases and J by 0 bases, with 3 bases between the two germline ends. The CDR3 is 13 residues long. CDR1 MDHEN and CDR2 SYDVKM come from the germline V gene.

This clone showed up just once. The CDR3 nucleotides are TGCAGTGCTCCTAGGGAGACCCAGTACTTC. This gives the protein CSAPRETQYF. This chain links TRBV20-1 with TRBJ2-5; unclear D gene. The CDR3 is 10 amino acids. Trimming took 5 bases from V and 5 from J, leaving 6 bases between them. Per the germline V gene, CDR1 is DFQATT and CDR2 is SNEGSKA (reference sequence).

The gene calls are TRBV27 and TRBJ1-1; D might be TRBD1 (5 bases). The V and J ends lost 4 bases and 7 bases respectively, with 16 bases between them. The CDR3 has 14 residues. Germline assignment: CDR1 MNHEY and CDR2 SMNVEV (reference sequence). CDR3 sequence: CASSSYGGSGEAFF. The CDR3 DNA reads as TGTGCCAGCAGTTCCTATGGGGGTTCAGGTGAAGCTTTCTTT.

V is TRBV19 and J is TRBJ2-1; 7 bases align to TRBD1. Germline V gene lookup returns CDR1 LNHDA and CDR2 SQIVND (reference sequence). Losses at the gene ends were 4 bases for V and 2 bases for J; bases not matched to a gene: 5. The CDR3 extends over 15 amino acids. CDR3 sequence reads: CASSSQGEPYNEQFF. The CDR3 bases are TGTGCCAGTAGTAGCCAGGGGGAACCCTACAATGAGCAGTTCTTC. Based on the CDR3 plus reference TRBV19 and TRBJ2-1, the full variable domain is DGGITQSPKYLFRKEGQNVTLSCEQNLNHDAMYWYRQDPGQGLRLIYYSQIVNDFQKGDIAEGYSVSREKKESFPLTVTSAQKNPTAFYLCASSSQGEPYNEQFFGPGTRLTVL.

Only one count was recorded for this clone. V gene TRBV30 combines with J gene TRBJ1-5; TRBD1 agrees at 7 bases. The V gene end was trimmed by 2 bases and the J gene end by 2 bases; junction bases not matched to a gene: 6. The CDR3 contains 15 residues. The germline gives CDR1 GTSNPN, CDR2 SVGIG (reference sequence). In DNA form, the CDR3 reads TGTGCCTGGAGTTTTCCTCAGGGGGGCAATCAGCCCCAGCATTTT. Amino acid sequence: CAWSFPQGGNQPQHF.

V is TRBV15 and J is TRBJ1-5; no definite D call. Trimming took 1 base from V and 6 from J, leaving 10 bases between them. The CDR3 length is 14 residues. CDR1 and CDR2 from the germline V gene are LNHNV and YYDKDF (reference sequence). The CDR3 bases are TGTGCCACCAGCAGAGGGTCTGAAGGTCAGCCCCAGCATTTT. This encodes CATSRGSEGQPQHF.

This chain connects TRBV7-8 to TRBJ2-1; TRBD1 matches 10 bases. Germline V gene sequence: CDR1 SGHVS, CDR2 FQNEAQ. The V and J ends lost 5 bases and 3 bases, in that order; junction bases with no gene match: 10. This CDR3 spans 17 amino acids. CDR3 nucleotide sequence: TGTGCCAGCAGCCCCCCACAGGGACAGGGGAGCTACAATGAGCAGTTCTTC. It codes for CASSPPQGQGSYNEQFF.

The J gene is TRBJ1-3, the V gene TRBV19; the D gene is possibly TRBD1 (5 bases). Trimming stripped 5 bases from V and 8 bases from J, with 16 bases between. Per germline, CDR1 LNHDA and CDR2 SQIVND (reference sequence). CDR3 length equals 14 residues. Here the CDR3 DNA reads TGTGCCAGTAGTGACCCGGGGACGAAATACACCATATATTTT. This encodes CASSDPGTKYTIYF.

CDR3 loop: CASRNSGASTDTQYF. The CDR3 DNA reads as TGTGCCAGCAGGAATAGCGGGGCGAGCACAGATACGCAGTATTTT. J is TRBJ2-3 and V is TRBV7-9, with 8 bases identical to TRBD2. This CDR3 is 15 amino acids long. The ends lost 6 bases at V and 0 bases at J; junction bases unmatched: 5. The germline gives CDR1 SEHNR, CDR2 FQNEAQ (reference sequence).

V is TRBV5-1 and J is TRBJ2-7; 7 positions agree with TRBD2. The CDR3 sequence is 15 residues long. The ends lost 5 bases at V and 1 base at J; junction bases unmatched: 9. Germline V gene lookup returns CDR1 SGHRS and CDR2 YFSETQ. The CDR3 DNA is TGCGCCAGCAGGGGGGGGACCCGACAATCCTACGAGCAGTACTTC. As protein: CASRGGTRQSYEQYF.

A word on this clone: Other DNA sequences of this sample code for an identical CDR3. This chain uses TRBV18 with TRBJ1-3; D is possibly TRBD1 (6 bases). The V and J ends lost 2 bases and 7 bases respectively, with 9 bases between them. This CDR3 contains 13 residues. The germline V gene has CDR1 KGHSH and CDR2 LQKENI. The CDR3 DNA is TGTGCCAGCTCACCATCAGGGGCCAACACCATATATTTT. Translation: CASSPSGANTIYF. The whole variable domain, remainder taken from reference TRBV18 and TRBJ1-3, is NAGVMQNPRHLVRRRGQEARLRCSPMKGHSHVYWYRQLPEEGLKFMVYLQKENIIDESGMPKERFSAEFPKEGPSILRIQQVVRGDSAAYFCASSPSGANTIYFGEGSWLTVV.

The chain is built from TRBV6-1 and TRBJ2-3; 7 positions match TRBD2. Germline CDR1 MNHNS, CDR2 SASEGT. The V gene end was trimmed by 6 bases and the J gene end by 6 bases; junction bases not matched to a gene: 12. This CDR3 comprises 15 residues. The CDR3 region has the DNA TGTGCCAGCAGCACAAGCTGGGGGGGAACGGATACGCAGTATTTT. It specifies CASSTSWGGTDTQYF.